The 18 T cell receptor beta chains in this list originate from one sample, sequenced in a study of blood T cells in healthy people across ages. It was with a sample-barcoded 5' primer and a J-beta primer mix that a second PCR of roughly 7 to 12 cycles was run. TCRdb reprocessed the 5' RACE reads with MiXCR, giving one entry per CDR3 protein. Among approximately 900,000 distinct CDR3 sequences, around 48% were seen once, and the ten largest hold roughly 13%. Sequenced input: blood. The receptor source for this set is a man aged 25 to 40 in good health.

The chain is built from TRBV7-2 and TRBJ1-1, with D unresolved. The CDR3 extends over 14 amino acids. V was shortened by 1 base and J by 6 bases, with 12 bases between the two germline ends. Germline V gene lookup returns CDR1 SGHTA and CDR2 FQGNSA. The CDR3 DNA reads as TGTGCCAGCAGCTTAGAGTTGGGCAGGCCTGAAGCTTTCTTT. Translating it yields CASSLELGRPEAFF.

The chain has TRBV4-3 and TRBJ2-3; no clear D. This CDR3 comprises 15 residues. Per germline, CDR1 LGHNA and CDR2 YSLEER. Trimming shortened V by 0 bases and J by 2 bases, and 9 bases separated the two germline ends. The CDR3 protein is CASSQEERVTDTQYF. CDR3 coding DNA: TGCGCCAGCAGCCAAGAAGAACGGGTCACAGATACGCAGTATTTT.

This clonotype was seen only a few times. The chain links TRBV5-1 to TRBJ1-5; the D is unclear. V gave up 5 bases and J gave up 2 bases, with 11 bases separating them. Per the germline V gene, CDR1 is SGHRS and CDR2 is YFSETQ. The CDR3 has 14 amino acids. This CDR3 reads CASSLGFGNQPQHF. The CDR3 nucleotides are TGCGCCAGCAGTTTAGGGTTCGGCAATCAGCCCCAGCATTTT.

In the case of this clonotype: A read error may produce the germline difference seen at one junction end. The chain has TRBV12-3 or TRBV12-4 and TRBJ1-5, with D hard to call. The CDR3 contains 15 residues. The CDR3, as DNA: TGTGCCGGCAGTCTCGGAGACGGTAGCAATCAGCCCCAGCATTTT. Translated, it gives CAGSLGDGSNQPQHF.

CDR3 region: CASSQDPDTYEQYF. In nucleotides, the CDR3 is TGCGCCAGCAGCCAAGATCCAGATACCTACGAGCAGTACTTC. This sequence joins TRBV4-1 and TRBJ2-7, with D unresolved. Trimming left V 0 bases short and J 2 bases short, with 8 bases between. Germline V gene sequence: CDR1 MGHRA, CDR2 YSYEKL. The CDR3 consists of 14 residues.

This chain connects TRBV11-3 to TRBJ1-1, with D unresolved. CDR3 length: 16 residues. Germline CDR1 SGHNT, CDR2 YENEEA. Trimming cost V 5 bases and J 2 bases, with 18 bases left between them. The CDR3 sequence is CASSPLDRRGNTEAFF. CDR3 nucleotides: TGTGCCAGCAGCCCTCTCGACCGACGGGGTAACACTGAAGCTTTCTTT.

In the case of this clonotype: A much larger clone differs by one base, so this may be a read error. The chain links TRBV6-5 to TRBJ1-2; 8 bases agree with TRBD1. There are 15 residues in the CDR3. The germline V gene has CDR1 MNHEY and CDR2 SVGAGI. CDR3 nucleotide sequence: TGTGCCAGCAGTTCCCCGGGACAGGCCTTCTATGACTACACCTTC. Translation: CASSSPGQAFYDYTF.

CDR3 bases: TGTGCCAGCAACAGGAACATGAACACTGAAGCTTTCTTT. Its protein product is CASNRNMNTEAFF. The gene calls are TRBV2 and TRBJ1-1; possibly TRBD1 for D (5 bases). The V and J ends lost 7 bases and 0 bases respectively, with 9 bases between them. The CDR3 runs 13 residues. Germline assignment: CDR1 SNHLY and CDR2 FYNNEI.

The chain uses TRBV5-6 and TRBJ1-5; D is undetermined. CDR3 size: 15 residues. V lost 1 base and J 1 base, leaving 9 bases between the germline ends. Germline CDR1 and CDR2: SGHDT and YYEEEE. The CDR3, as DNA: TGTGCCAGCAGCTTGAACACGATAAGCAATCAGCCCCAGCATTTT. Its translation is CASSLNTISNQPQHF.

The rearrangement links TRBV9 to TRBJ1-1; 8 positions match TRBD1. CDR1 is SGDLS, CDR2 YYNGEE, per germline. V lost 3 bases to trimming and J lost 0 bases; unmatched junction nucleotides: 1. There are 14 residues in the CDR3. CDR3 amino acids: CASSAGGMNTEAFF. CDR3 coding DNA: TGTGCCAGCAGCGCAGGGGGCATGAACACTGAAGCTTTCTTT. The full variable domain, its missing parts supplied by reference TRBV9 and TRBJ1-1, is DSGVTQTPKHLITATGQRVTLRCSPRSGDLSVYWYQQSLDQGLQFLIQYYNGEERAKGNILERFSAQQFPDLHSELNLSSLELGDSALYFCASSAGGMNTEAFFGQGTRLTVV.

CDR3 in amino acids: CASSFEFSGRQFF. The CDR3 DNA follows: TGTGCCAGCAGCTTCGAGTTTAGCGGCCGGCAGTTCTTC. The V gene is TRBV7-2, the J gene TRBJ2-1; possibly TRBD2 for D (6 bases). The CDR3 runs 13 residues. Germline V gene data show CDR1 as SGHTA and CDR2 as FQGNSA. V was trimmed by 3 bases and J by 12 bases, leaving 15 bases between them. Full variable domain (missing parts from reference TRBV7-2 and TRBJ2-1): GAGVSQSPSNKVTEKGKDVELRCDPISGHTALYWYRQSLGQGLEFLIYFQGNSAPDKSGLPSDRFSAERTGGSVSTLTIQRTQQEDSAVYLCASSFEFSGRQFFGPGTRLTVL.

V and J are TRBV12-3 or TRBV12-4 and TRBJ2-3; TRBD1 matches at 7 bases. V lost 5 bases, J lost 3 bases, and 17 bases stayed unmatched. CDR3 size: 18 residues. The CDR3 protein is CASSTWGWKGGGTDTQYF. DNA of the CDR3: TGTGCCAGCAGTACTTGGGGGTGGAAAGGGGGCGGAACAGATACGCAGTATTTT.

The chain uses TRBV4-1 and TRBJ2-3; no clear D. From germline, CDR1 is MGHRA and CDR2 YSYEKL. The CDR3 covers 15 residues. The V gene lost 0 bases and the J gene lost 6 bases, with 13 bases spanning the gap. The CDR3 sequence is CASSQEGKTRDTQYF. The CDR3, as DNA: TGCGCCAGCAGCCAAGAAGGGAAAACCAGGGATACGCAGTATTTT.

The V call is TRBV6-1, the J call TRBJ2-2, with 8 bases lining up with TRBD2. Germline V gene data show CDR1 as MNHNS and CDR2 as SASEGT. V lost 5 bases, J lost 8 bases, and 13 bases stayed unmatched. The CDR3 contains 16 residues. CDR3 amino acids: CASSSGGAGVQGELFF. The CDR3 nucleotides are TGTGCCAGCAGTTCCGGTGGAGCGGGGGTGCAGGGGGAGCTGTTTTTT.

This clonotype has only a few counts. The rearrangement links TRBV6-1 to TRBJ1-6, with D uncertain. Between the trimmed V and J ends, which lost 6 bases and 10 bases, there was a span of 7 bases. The CDR3 totals 11 residues. Germline CDR1 and CDR2: MNHNS and SASEGT. CDR3 amino acids: CASSRVSPLHF. CDR3 nucleotide sequence: TGTGCCAGCAGCCGAGTCTCACCCCTCCACTTT.

Details on this clonotype: The junction and the germline gene differ at one end; a read error may be behind it. The chain joins TRBV20-1 to TRBJ2-7; D is possibly TRBD1 (6 bases). CDR3 length equals 14 residues. Germline V CDR1 and CDR2: DFQATT, SNEGSKA (reference sequence). CDR3 sequence: CSARGTGTLYGQYF. Written as DNA, the CDR3 is TGTAGTGCTAGAGGAACAGGGACCCTCTACGGGCAGTACTTC.

The chain carries TRBV20-1 and TRBJ2-7; D may be TRBD1 (6 bases). This CDR3 region has 13 residues. The germline gives CDR1 DFQATT, CDR2 SNEGSKA (reference sequence). CDR3 nucleotide sequence: TGCAGCCTGCTTGGACAGAACTCCTACGAGCAGTACTTC. Protein sequence: CSLLGQNSYEQYF.

V usage is TRBV12-3 or TRBV12-4 and J usage is TRBJ2-3; 9 positions match TRBD2. The CDR3 length is 16 residues. V trimming: 4 bases; J trimming: 2 bases; junction bases outside the gene matches: 7. CDR3 region: CASSYLTSGYTDTQYF. The CDR3 region has the DNA TGTGCCAGCAGTTACCTGACTAGCGGATACACAGATACGCAGTATTTT.